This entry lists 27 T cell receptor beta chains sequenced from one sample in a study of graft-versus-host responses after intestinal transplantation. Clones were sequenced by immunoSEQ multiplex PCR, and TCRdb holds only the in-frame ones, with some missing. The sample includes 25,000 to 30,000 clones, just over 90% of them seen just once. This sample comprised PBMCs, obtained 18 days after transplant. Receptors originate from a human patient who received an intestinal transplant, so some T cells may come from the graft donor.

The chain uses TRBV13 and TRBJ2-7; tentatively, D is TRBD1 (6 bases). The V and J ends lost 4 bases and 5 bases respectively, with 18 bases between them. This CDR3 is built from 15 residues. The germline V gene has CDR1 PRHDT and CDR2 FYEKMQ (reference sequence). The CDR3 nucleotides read TGTGCCAGCAGCTCGACCCCTGGGGGCCCCCACGAGCAGTACTTC. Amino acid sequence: CASSSTPGGPHEQYF.

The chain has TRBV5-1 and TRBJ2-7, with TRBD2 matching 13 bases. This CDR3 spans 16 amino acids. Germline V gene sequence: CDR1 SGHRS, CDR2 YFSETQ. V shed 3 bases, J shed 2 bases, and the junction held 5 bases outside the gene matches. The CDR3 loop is CASSSAGTSGAYEQYF. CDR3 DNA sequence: TGCGCCAGCAGCTCGGCCGGGACTAGCGGGGCCTACGAGCAGTACTTC.

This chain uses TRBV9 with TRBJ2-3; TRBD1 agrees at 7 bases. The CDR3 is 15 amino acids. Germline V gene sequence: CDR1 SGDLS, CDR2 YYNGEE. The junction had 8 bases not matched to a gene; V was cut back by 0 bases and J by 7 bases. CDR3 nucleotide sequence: TGTGCCAGCAGCGTAGAGGGGGCCGTAGAGAATACGCAGTATTTT. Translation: CASSVEGAVENTQYF.

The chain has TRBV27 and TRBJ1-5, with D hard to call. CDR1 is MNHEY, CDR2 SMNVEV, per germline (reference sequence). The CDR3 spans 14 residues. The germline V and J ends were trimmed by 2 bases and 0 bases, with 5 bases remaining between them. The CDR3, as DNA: TGTGCCAGCAGTTTAGGGTATAGCAATCAGCCCCAGCATTTT. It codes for CASSLGYSNQPQHF.

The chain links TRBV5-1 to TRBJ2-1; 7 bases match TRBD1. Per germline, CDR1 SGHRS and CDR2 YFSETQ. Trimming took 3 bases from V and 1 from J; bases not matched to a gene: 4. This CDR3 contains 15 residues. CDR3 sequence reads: CASSWGQTSYNEQFF. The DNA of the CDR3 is TGCGCCAGCAGCTGGGGACAGACATCCTACAATGAGCAGTTCTTC.

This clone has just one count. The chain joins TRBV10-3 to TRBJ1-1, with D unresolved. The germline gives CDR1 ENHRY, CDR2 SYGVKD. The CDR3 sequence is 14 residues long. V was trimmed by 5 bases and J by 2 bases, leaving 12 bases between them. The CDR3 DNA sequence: TGTGCCATCAGTCCTGACCGATCAAACACTGAAGCTTTCTTT. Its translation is CAISPDRSNTEAFF.

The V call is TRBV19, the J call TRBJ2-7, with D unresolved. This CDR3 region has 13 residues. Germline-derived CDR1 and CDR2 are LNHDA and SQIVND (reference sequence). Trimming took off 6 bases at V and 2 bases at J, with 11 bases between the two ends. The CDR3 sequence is CASRSSQAYEQYF. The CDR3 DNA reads TGTGCCAGTAGATCGTCTCAGGCCTACGAGCAGTACTTC. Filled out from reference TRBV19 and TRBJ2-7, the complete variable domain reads DGGITQSPKYLFRKEGQNVTLSCEQNLNHDAMYWYRQDPGQGLRLIYYSQIVNDFQKGDIAEGYSVSREKKESFPLTVTSAQKNPTAFYLCASRSSQAYEQYFGPGTRLTVT.

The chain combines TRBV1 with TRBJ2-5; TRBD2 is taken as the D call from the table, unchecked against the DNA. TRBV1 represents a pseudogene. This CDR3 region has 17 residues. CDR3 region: CTSSHTRGLAQQETQYF. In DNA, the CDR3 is TGCACCAGCAGCCACACGAGGGGACTAGCTCAGCAAGAGACCCAGTACTTC.

The CDR3 region has the DNA TGTGCCAGCAGGGTGAGCTACGAGCAGTACTTC. Translation: CASRVSYEQYF. This chain connects TRBV2 to TRBJ2-7; D remains ambiguous. The V gene lost 6 bases and the J gene lost 3 bases, with 6 bases spanning the gap. The CDR3 has 11 amino acids. Looked up from germline, CDR1 is SNHLY and CDR2 is FYNNEI.

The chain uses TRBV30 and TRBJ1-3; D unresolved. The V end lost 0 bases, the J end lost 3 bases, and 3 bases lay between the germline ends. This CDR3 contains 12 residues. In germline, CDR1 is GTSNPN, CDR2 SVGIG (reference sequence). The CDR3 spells CAWSVGGNTIYF. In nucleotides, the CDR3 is TGTGCCTGGAGTGTCGGTGGAAACACCATATATTTT.

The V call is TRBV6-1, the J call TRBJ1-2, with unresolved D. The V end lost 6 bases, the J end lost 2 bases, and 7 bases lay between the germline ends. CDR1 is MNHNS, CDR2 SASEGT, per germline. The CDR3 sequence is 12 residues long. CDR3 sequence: CASRKTNYGYTF. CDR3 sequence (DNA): TGTGCCAGCAGGAAGACAAACTATGGCTACACCTTC.

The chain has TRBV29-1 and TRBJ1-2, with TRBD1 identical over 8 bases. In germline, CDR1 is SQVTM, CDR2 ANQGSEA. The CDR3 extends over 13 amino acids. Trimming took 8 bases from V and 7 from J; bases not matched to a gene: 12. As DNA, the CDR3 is TGCAGCACCTCCGGGGTGGACAGGGTTGGCTACACCTTC. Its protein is CSTSGVDRVGYTF.

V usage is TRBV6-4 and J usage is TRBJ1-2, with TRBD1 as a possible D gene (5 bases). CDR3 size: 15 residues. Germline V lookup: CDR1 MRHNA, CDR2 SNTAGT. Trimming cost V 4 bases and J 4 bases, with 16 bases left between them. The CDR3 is CASSALPGPSYGYTF. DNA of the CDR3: TGTGCCAGCAGTGCCCTCCCGGGACCCTCCTATGGCTACACCTTC.

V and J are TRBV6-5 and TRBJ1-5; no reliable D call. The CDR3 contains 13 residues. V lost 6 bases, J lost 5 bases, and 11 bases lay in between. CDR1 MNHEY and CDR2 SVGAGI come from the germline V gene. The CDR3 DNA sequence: TGTGCCAGCAGCCCTGCCACCCATCAGCCCCAGCATTTT. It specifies CASSPATHQPQHF.

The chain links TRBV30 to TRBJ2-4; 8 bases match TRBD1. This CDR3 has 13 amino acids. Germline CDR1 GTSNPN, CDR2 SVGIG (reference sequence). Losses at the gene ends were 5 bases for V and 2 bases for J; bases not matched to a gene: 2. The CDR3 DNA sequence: TGTGCCTGGGACAGGGGTACCAAAAACATTCAGTACTTC. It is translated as CAWDRGTKNIQYF.

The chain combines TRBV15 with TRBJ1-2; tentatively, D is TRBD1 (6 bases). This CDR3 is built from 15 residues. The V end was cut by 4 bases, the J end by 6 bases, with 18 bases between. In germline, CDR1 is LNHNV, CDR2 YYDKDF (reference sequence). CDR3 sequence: CATSKPTGERDGYTF. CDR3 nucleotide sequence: TGTGCCACCAGCAAACCGACAGGTGAACGGGATGGCTACACCTTC.

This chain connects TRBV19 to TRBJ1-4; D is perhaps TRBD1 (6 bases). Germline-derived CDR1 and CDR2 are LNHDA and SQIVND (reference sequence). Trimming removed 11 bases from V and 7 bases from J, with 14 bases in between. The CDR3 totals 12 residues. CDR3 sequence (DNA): TGTGCCTCACGGGGGGCGTTTGAAAAACTGTTTTTT. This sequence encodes CASRGAFEKLFF. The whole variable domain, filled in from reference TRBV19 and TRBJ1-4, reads DGGITQSPKYLFRKEGQNVTLSCEQNLNHDAMYWYRQDPGQGLRLIYYSQIVNDFQKGDIAEGYSVSREKKESFPLTVTSAQKNPTAFYLCASRGAFEKLFFGSGTQLSVL.

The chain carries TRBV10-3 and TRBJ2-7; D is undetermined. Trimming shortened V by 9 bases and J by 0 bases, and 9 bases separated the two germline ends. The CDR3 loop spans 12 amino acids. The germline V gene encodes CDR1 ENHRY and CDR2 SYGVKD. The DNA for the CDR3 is TGTGCCATTCAGACGGCCTCCTACGAGCAGTACTTC. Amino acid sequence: CAIQTASYEQYF.

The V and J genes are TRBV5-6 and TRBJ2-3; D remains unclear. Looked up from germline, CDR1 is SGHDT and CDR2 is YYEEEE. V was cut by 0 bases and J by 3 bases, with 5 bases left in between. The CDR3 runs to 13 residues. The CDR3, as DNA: TGTGCCAGCAGCTTGGGGGGAACAGATACGCAGTATTTT. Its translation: CASSLGGTDTQYF.

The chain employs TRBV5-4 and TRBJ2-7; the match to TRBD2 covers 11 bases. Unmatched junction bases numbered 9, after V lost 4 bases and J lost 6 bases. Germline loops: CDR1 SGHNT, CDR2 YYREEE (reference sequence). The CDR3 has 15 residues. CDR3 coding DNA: TGTGCCAGCAGCAGGGATAGCGGGGGGGCCACCGAGCAGTACTTC. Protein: CASSRDSGGATEQYF.

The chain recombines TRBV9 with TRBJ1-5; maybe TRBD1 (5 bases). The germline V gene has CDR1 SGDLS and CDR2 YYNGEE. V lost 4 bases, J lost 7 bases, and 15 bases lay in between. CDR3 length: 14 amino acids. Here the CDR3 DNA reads TGTGCCAGCAGCCGAACGGCGGGGGGACAGCCCCAGCATTTT. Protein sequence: CASSRTAGGQPQHF.

This chain's CDR3 is CASSVEGGSSTDTQYF. In DNA form, the CDR3 reads TGTGCCAGCAGCGTAGAGGGCGGATCTAGCACAGATACGCAGTATTTT. J is TRBJ2-3 and V is TRBV9; D is uncertain. The CDR3 spans 16 residues. Looked up from germline, CDR1 is SGDLS and CDR2 is YYNGEE. Between the trimmed V and J ends, which lost 0 bases and 0 bases, there was a span of 11 bases.

Here the CDR3 DNA reads TGTGCCAGCAGGGGGACTAAAGAGACCCAGTACTTC. Protein: CASRGTKETQYF. The V call is TRBV6-5, the J call TRBJ2-5; 7 bases are a match to TRBD2. CDR1 and CDR2 (germline): MNHEY, SVGAGI. This CDR3 spans 12 amino acids. V dropped 6 bases and J dropped 3; count of bases not matched to a gene: 1.

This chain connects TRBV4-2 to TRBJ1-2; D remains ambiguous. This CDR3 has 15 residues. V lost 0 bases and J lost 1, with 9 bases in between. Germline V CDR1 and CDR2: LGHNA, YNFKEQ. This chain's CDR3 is CASSQEEAGNYGYTF. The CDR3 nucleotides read TGTGCCAGCAGCCAAGAGGAAGCCGGTAACTATGGCTACACCTTC.

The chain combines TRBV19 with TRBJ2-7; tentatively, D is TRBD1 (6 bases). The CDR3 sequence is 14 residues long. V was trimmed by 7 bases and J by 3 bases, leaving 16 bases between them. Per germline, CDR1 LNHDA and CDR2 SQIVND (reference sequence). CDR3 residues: CASKLADSVYEQYF. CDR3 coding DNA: TGTGCCAGTAAGCTTGCGGACAGCGTCTACGAGCAGTACTTC.

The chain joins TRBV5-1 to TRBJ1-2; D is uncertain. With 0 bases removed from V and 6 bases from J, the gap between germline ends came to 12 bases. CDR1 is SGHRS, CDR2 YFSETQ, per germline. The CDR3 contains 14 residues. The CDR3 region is CASSLASQTDGYTF. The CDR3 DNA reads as TGCGCCAGCAGCTTGGCCTCTCAGACCGATGGCTACACCTTC.

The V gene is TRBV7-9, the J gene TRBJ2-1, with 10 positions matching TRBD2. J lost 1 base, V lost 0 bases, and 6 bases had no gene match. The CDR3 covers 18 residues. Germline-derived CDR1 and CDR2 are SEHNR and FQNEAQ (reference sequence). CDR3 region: CASSLAELAGVSYNEQFF. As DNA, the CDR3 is TGTGCCAGCAGCTTAGCGGAGCTAGCGGGGGTTTCCTACAATGAGCAGTTCTTC.